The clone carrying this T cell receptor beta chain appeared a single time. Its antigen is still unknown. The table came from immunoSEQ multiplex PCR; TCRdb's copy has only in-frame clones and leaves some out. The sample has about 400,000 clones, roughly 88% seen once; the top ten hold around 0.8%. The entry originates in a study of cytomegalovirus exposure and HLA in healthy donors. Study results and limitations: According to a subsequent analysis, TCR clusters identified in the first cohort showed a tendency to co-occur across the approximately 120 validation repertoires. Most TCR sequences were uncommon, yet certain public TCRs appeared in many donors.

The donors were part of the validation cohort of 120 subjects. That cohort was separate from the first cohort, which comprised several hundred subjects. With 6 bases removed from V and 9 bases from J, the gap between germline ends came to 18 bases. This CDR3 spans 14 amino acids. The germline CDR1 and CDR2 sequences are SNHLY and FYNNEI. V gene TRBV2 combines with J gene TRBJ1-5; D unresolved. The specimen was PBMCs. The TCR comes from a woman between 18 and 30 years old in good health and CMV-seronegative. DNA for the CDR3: TGTGCCAGCAGCCTGGGAAGGGAGAGTACGCCCCAGCATTTT. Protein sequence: CASSLGRESTPQHF.